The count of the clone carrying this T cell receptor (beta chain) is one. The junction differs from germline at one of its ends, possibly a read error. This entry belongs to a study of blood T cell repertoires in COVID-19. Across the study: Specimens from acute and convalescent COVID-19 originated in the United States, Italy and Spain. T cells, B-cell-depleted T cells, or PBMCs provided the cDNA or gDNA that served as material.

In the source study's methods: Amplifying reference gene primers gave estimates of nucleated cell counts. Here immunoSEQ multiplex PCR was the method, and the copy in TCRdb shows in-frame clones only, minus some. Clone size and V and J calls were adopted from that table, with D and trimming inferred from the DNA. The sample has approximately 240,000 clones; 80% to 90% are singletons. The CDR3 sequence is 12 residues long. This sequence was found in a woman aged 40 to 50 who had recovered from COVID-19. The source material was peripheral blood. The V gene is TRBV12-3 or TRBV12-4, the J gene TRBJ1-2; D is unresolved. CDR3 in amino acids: CASSPRDYSYTF. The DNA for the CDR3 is TGTGCCAGCAGCCCCCGAGACTATAGCTACACCTTC.